These T cell receptor beta chains were read from a single sample in a study of radiotherapy plus CTLA-4 blockade in lung cancer. Here immunoSEQ multiplex PCR was the method, and the copy in TCRdb shows in-frame clones only, minus some. Of about 98,000 clones in the sample, 82% were seen once. Specimen: peripheral blood, collected from a patient treated with radiotherapy plus ipilimumab. These receptors were taken from a human donor with non-small cell lung cancer who had a partial response to radiotherapy plus ipilimumab. Both conserved end residues are part of each CDR3. The D gene is left open where the match is weak. Some rows have no size entry. The others give once, few or many, or a class for an expanded clone.

D gene | clone size | J gene | V gene | CDR3 DNA | CDR3 protein
NA | once | TRBJ2-1 | TRBV2 | TGTGCCAGCAGTGGGCGAAGCGCAAGCTCCTACAATGAGCAGTTCTTC | CASSGRSASSYNEQFF
NA | NA | TRBJ1-2 | TRBV7-8 | TGTGCCAGCAGCGACCGGTTGTGGCGCTTAATAGGGGGTCTCTATGGCTACACCTTC | CASSDRLWRLIGGLYGYTF
TRBD1 | once | TRBJ2-5 | TRBV7-6 | TGTGCCAGCAGCTTAGGACAGGGGTTGGAGACCCAGTACTTC | CASSLGQGLETQYF
TRBD2 | NA | TRBJ2-7 | TRBV5-8 | TGTGCCAGCAGAACTAGCGGGAGCGGGTACGAGCAGTACTTC | CASRTSGSGYEQYF
NA | NA | TRBJ2-1 | TRBV11-2 | TGTGCCAGCAGCTTAGAGATCGGGAGAGCGGGTGAGCAGTTCTTC | CASSLEIGRAGEQFF
NA | few | TRBJ2-3 | TRBV11-3 | TGTGCCAGCAGCCCTACGTCCGATACGCAGTATTTT | CASSPTSDTQYF
NA | NA | TRBJ1-3 | TRBV5-1 | TGCGCCAGCAGCCCGGATCTTAGCGACTCTGGAAACACCATATATTTT | CASSPDLSDSGNTIYF
NA | NA | TRBJ2-4 | TRBV5-1 | TGCGCCAGCAGCTTGGGTCAGGCAGCAAACATTCAGTACTTC | CASSLGQAANIQYF
TRBD2 | NA | TRBJ2-5 | TRBV9 | TGTGCCAGCAATAGGCGGGAGGAAGAGACCCAGTACTTC | CASNRREEETQYF
NA | NA | TRBJ2-7 | TRBV5-1 | TGCGCCAGCAGCTCGGGAACCTACGAGCAGTACTTC | CASSSGTYEQYF
TRBD1 | NA | TRBJ1-6 | TRBV7-2 | TGTGCCAGCAGCTTCGTGGGGACAGGGCGGGATAATTCACCCCTCCACTTT | CASSFVGTGRDNSPLHF
TRBD1 | NA | TRBJ2-3 | TRBV7-6 | TGTGCCAGCAGCTCGGGACAGGTCGGAGATACGCAGTATTTT | CASSSGQVGDTQYF
TRBD1 | NA | TRBJ2-7 | TRBV11-2 | TGTGCCAGCAGCATTTGGACAGGGGGGCCCTACGAGCAGTACTTC | CASSIWTGGPYEQYF
NA | once | TRBJ1-4 | TRBV25-1 | TGTGCCAGCAGTAAAAGGACAGCAACTAATGAAAAACTGTTTTTT | CASSKRTATNEKLFF
TRBD2 | NA | TRBJ2-4 | TRBV4-1 | TGCGCCAGCAGCCAAAACTCGGGACTAGCGGGAGGTGGTAGGCACTTC | CASSQNSGLAGGGRHF
TRBD1 | NA | TRBJ2-7 | TRBV28 | TGTGCCAGCAGGCAGCGAGACAGGGGCGAGCAGTACTTC | CASRQRDRGEQYF
TRBD2 | NA | TRBJ2-3 | TRBV5-1 | TGCGCCAGCAGTGGGGGACTAGGTGGCCAAGATACGCAGTATTTT | CASSGGLGGQDTQYF
NA | few | TRBJ1-2 | TRBV5-8 | TGTGCCAGCAGCTTGGGGCGGGATAGAGGCTACACCTTC | CASSLGRDRGYTF
NA | NA | TRBJ2-2 | TRBV5-1 | TGCGCCAGCAGCCGCGAAATTCGAACCGGGGAGCTGTTTTTT | CASSREIRTGELFF
TRBD1 | NA | TRBJ2-2 | TRBV2 | TGTGCCCTACTGGCACAGGGGGCCGGGGAGCTGTTTTTT | CALLAQGAGELFF
TRBD2 | NA | TRBJ2-7 | TRBV10-1 | TGCGCCAGCAAGTGGACTAGCGGAGGGGACGAGCAGTACTTC | CASKWTSGGDEQYF
NA | NA | TRBJ2-3 | TRBV27 | TGTGCCAGCAGTCCGGCGGGCACAGATACGCAGTATTTT | CASSPAGTDTQYF
NA | few | TRBJ1-1 | TRBV6-5 | TGTGCCAGCAGGAACAGGGAAACTGGGGGCACTGAAGCTTTCTTT | CASRNRETGGTEAFF
TRBD1 | NA | TRBJ2-5 | TRBV28 | TGTGCCAGCAGTTTGGGGATCGCGACGAAGATTGGACAGGGCGTAGAGACCCAGTACTTC | CASSLGIATKIGQGVETQYF
TRBD2 | NA | TRBJ2-7 | TRBV7-9 | TGTGCCAGCAACGGACTAGCGGGGGGCGAGCAGTACTTC | CASNGLAGGEQYF
TRBD1 | NA | TRBJ1-4 | TRBV5-1 | TGCGCCAGCAGCTTCTCCGGGACAGGGGATGAAAAACTGTTTTTT | CASSFSGTGDEKLFF